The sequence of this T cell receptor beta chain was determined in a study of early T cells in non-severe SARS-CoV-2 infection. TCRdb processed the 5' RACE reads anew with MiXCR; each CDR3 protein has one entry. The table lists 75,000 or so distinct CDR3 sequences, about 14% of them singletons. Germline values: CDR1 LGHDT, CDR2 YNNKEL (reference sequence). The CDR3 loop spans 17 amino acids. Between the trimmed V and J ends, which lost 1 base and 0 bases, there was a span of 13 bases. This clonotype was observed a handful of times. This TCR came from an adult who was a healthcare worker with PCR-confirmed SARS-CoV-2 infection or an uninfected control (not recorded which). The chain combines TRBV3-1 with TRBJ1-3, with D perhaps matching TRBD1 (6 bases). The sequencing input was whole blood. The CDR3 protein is CASSQVGAAVSGNTIYF. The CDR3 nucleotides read TGTGCCAGCAGCCAAGTGGGGGCGGCCGTCTCTGGAAACACCATATATTTT.